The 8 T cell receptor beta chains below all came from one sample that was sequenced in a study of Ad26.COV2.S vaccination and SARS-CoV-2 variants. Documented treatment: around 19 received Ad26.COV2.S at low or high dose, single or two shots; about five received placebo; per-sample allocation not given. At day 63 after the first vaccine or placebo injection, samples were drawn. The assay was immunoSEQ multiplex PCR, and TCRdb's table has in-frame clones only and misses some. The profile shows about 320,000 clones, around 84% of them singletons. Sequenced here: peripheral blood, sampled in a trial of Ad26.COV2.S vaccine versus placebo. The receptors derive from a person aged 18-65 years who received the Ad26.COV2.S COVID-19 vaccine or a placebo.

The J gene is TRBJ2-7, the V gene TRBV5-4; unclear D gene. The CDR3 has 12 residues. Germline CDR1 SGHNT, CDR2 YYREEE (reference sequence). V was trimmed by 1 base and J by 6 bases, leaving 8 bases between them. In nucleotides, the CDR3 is TGTGCCAGCAGCTTGAATTTGCTCGAGCAGTACTTC. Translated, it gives CASSLNLLEQYF.

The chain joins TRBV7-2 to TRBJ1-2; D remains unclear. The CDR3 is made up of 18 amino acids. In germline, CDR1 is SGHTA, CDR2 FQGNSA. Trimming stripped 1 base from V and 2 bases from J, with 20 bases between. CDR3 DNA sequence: TGTGCCAGCAGCTTAGTAGCCCCGTTGGGTTACTCAAACTATGGCTACACCTTC. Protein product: CASSLVAPLGYSNYGYTF.

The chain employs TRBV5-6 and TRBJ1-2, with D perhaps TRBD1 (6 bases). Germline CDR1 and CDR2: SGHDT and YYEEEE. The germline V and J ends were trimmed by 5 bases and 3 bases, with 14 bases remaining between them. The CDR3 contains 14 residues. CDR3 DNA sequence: TGTGCCAGCAGAAGTAGGGGGGTGGACTATGGCTACACCTTC. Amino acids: CASRSRGVDYGYTF.

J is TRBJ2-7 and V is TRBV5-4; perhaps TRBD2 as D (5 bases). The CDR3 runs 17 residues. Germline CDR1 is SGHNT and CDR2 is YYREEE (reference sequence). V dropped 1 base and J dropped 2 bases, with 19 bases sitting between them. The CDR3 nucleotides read TGTGCCAGCAGCTTGTATAGCGTCCGACGTCTTACCTACGAGCAGTACTTC. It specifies CASSLYSVRRLTYEQYF.

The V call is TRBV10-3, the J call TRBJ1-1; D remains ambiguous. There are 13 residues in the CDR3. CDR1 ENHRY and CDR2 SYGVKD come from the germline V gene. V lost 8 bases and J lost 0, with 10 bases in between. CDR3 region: CAIQRHLNTEAFF. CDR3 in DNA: TGTGCCATCCAGAGACACTTGAACACTGAAGCTTTCTTT.

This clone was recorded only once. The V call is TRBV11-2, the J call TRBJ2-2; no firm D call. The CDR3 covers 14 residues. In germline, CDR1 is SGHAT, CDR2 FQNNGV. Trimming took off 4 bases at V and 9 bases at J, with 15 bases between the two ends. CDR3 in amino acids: CASSSRTASRELFF. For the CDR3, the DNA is TGTGCCAGCAGCTCCCGGACCGCATCGAGGGAGCTGTTTTTT.

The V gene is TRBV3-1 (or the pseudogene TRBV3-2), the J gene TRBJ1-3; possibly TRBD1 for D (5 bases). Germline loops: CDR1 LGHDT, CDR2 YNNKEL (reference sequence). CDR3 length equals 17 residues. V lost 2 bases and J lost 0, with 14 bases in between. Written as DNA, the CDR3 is TGTGCCAGCAGCCAATCCCCGTGGGGGGGCTCTGGAAACACCATATATTTT. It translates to CASSQSPWGGSGNTIYF.

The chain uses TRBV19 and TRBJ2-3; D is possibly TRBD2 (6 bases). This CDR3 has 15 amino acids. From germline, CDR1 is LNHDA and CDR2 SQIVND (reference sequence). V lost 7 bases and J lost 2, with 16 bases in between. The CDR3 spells CASTPGRGFTDTQYF. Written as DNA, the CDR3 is TGTGCCAGTACCCCAGGACGGGGGTTCACAGATACGCAGTATTTT.